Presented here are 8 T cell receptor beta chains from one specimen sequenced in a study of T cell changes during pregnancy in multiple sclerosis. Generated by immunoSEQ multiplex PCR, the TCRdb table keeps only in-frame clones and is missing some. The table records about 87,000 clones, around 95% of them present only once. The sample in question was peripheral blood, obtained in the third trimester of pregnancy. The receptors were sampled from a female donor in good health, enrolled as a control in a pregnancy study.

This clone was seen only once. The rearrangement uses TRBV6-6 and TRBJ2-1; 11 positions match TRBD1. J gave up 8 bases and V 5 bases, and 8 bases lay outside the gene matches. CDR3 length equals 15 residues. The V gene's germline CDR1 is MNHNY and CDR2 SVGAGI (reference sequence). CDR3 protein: CASSNGQGAMDEQFF. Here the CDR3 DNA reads TGTGCCAGCAGTAATGGACAGGGGGCTATGGATGAGCAGTTCTTC.

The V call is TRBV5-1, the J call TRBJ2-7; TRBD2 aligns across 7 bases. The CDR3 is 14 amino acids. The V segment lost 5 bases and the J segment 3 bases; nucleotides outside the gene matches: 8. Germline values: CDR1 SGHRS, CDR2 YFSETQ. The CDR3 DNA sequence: TGCGCCAGCAGATTGAGGGAGGGCGGCTACGAGCAGTACTTC. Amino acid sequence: CASRLREGGYEQYF. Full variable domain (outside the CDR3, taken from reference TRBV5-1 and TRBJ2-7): KAGVTQTPRYLIKTRGQQVTLSCSPISGHRSVSWYQQTPGQGLQFLFEYFSETQRNKGNFPGRFSGRQFSNSRSEMNVSTLELGDSALYLCASRLREGGYEQYFGPGTRLTVT.

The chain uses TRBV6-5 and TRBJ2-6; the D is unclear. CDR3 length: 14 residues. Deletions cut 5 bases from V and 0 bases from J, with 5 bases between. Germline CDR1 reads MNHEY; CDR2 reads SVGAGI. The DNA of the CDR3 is TGTGCCAGCAGTCCACTCTCTGGGGCCAACGTCCTGACTTTC. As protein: CASSPLSGANVLTF.

This CDR3 reads CASRDGTGMVGAQHF. The CDR3 bases are TGTGCCAGCAGGGACGGGACAGGGATGGTAGGAGCCCAGCATTTT. The genes are TRBV2 and TRBJ1-5; 9 bases map to TRBD1. The ends lost 6 bases at V and 11 bases at J; junction bases unmatched: 14. The CDR3 covers 15 residues. CDR1 and CDR2 from the germline V gene are SNHLY and FYNNEI.

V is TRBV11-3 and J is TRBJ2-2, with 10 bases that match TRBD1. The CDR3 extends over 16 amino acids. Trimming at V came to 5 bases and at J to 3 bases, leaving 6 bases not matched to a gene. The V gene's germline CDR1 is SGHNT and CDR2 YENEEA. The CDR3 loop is CASSRDRGPYTGELFF. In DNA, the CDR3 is TGTGCCAGCAGCCGCGACAGGGGGCCTTACACCGGGGAGCTGTTTTTT.

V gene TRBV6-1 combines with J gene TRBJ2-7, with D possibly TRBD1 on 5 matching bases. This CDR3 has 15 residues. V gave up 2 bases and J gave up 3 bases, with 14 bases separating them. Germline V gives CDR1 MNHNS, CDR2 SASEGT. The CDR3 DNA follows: TGTGCCAGCAGTGAAATGGGGCAGGGTATCTACGAGCAGTACTTC. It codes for CASSEMGQGIYEQYF.

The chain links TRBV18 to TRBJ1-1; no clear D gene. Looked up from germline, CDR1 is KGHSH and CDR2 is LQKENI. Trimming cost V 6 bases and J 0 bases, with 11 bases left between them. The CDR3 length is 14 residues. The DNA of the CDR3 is TGTGCCAGCTCTCCCCTGGGCATGAACACTGAAGCTTTCTTT. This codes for CASSPLGMNTEAFF.

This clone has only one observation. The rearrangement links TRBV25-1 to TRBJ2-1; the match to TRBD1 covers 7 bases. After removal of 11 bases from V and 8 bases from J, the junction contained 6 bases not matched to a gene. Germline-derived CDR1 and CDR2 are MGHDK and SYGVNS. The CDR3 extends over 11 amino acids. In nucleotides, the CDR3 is TGTGCCGTCCAGGGGGTCCATGAGCAGTTCTTC. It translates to CAVQGVHEQFF. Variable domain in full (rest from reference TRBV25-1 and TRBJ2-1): EADIYQTPRYLVIGTGKKITLECSQTMGHDKMYWYQQDPGMELHLIHYSYGVNSTEKGDLSSESTVSRIRTEHFPLTLESARPSHTSQYLCAVQGVHEQFFGPGTRLTVL.